This T cell receptor (beta chain) was sequenced for a study of CD8 T cells in ankylosing spondylitis (dated by TCRdb to 2017 to 2019). Turning to the overall study: T cell receptor beta repertoires were profiled in healthy donors and ankylosing spondylitis patients so that disease-linked TCR variants could be found. The full study cohort was made up of 25 ankylosing spondylitis patients and around 100 healthy donors. Peripheral blood samples were taken, and synovial fluid was additionally collected from ankylosing spondylitis patients. The study at large found these results: The disease-linked clones had a CD8+ phenotype and were found at relatively low frequencies in peripheral blood. Some of the motif variants had been reported before in the synovial fluid and blood of reactive arthritis patients, a finding that suggests common disease-initiation mechanisms. According to the report, matched synovial fluid samples from ankylosing spondylitis patients were significantly enriched for the disease-linked clones. A TCR beta motif made up of several highly homologous amino acid variants appeared to be characteristic of blood from ankylosing spondylitis patients.

There are 11 amino acids in the CDR3, from cysteine to phenylalanine inclusive. The retained sequence is limited to the CDR3, 33 bases, with the frame set at the first base. The CDR1 and CDR2 encoded by the germline V gene (reference sequence) are GTSNPN and SVGIG. V is cut back by 8 bases and J by 6 bases, with 3 bases in the junction unmatched. For sequencing, an Illumina HiSeq 2500 was employed. Quantitative 5'-RACE with molecular barcodes was the method used to prepare the TCR beta libraries. As for the original processing: To identify disease-linked TCR variants, a new computational method was used, one built on a probabilistic model of VDJ rearrangement. The public reads were quality trimmed at Q25 with fastp and then assembled into clones with MiXCR by TCRdb, keeping productive beta chains. Every distinct CDR3 protein forms one entry, paired with its most common genes and DNA. None of the V and J calls come from the authors' own analysis; TCRdb made them. This sample is represented by over 700,000 distinct CDR3 sequences; around 20% of them were singletons. The biggest ten clones account for around 19% of the sample.

A word on this clonotype: There is no known antigen for this receptor. Base qualities were left out, and no much larger clone turns up one base away.

The V and J segments used are TRBV30 and TRBJ2-1, with 8 bases matching TRBD2. This sequence was found in a male donor with ankylosing spondylitis. The specimen sequenced was blood, either unsorted or a sorted T cell fraction (not recorded which). This receptor has the CDR3 CAVTSGNEQFF. The DNA reads TGTGCCGTTACTAGCGGCAATGAGCAGTTCTTC.